This T cell receptor beta chain was identified in a study of shared clonotypes between healthy human individuals. Overall study: The composition of the donors was a couple of women and a few men aged 18 to 49.

All donors qualified as healthy HIV-negative adults and had experienced no recent acute infections or vaccinations. In the authors' workflow: ImmunoSEQ sequences covered only the junction and lacked quality scores; filtering therefore differed. TCRdb's table, derived via immunoSEQ multiplex PCR, lists solely in-frame clones and lacks some. V and J calls and clone size are as listed in that table; D and trimming were resolved from the DNA. The repertoire holds roughly 500,000 clones, with 60% to 85% as singletons. The germline CDR1 and CDR2 sequences are SQVTM and ANQGSEA. The CDR3 totals 17 residues. V was pared by 7 bases and J by 0 bases, with 21 bases between.

This receptor was taken from a woman aged 35 to 49 in good health. Some clones in this sample may be carry-over from other donors' samples. Material for sequencing was PBMCs. This chain links TRBV29-1 with TRBJ1-4, with D uncertain. In nucleotides, the CDR3 is TGCAGCGCCCGGGCAGGTTTCTTTCTTGCAACTAATGAAAAACTGTTTTTT. It translates to CSARAGFFLATNEKLFF. Variable domain in full (rest from reference TRBV29-1 and TRBJ1-4): SAVISQKPSRDICQRGTSLTIQCQVDSQVTMMFWYRQQPGQSLTLIATANQGSEATYESGFVIDKFPISRPNLTFSTLTVSNMSPEDSSIYLCSARAGFFLATNEKLFFGSGTQLSVL.